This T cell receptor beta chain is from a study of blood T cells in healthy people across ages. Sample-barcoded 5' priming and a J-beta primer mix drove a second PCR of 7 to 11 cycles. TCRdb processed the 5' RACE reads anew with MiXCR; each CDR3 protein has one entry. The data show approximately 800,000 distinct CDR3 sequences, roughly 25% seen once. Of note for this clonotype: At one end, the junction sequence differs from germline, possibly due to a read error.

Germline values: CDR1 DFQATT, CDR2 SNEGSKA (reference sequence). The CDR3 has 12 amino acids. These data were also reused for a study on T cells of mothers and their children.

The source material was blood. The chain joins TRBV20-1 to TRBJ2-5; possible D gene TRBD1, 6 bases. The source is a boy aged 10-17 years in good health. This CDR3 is CSAPQGQEAQYF. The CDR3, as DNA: TGCAGTGCTCCACAGGGTCAAGAGGCCCAGTACTTC.